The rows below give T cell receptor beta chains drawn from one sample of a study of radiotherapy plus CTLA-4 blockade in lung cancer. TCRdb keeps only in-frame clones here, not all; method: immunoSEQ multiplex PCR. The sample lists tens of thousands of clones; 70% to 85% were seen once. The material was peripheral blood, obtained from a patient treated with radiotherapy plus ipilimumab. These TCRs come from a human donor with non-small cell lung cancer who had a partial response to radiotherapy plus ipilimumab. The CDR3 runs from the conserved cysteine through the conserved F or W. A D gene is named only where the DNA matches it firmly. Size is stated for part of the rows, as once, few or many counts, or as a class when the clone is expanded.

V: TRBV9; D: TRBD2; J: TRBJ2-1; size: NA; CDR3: CASSARTSGDYNEQFF; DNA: TGTGCCAGCAGCGCTAGAACTAGCGGGGACTACAATGAGCAGTTCTTC
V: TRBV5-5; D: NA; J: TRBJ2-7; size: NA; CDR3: CASSLAGSDTYEQYF; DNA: TGTGCCAGCAGCTTGGCCGGGTCGGACACCTACGAGCAGTACTTC
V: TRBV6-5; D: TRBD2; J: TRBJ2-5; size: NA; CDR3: CASSLSGGQETQYF; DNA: TGTGCCAGCAGCCTAAGCGGGGGCCAAGAGACCCAGTACTTC
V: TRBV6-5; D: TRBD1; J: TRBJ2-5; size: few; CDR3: CASSYKGQGAAQYF; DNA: TGTGCCAGCAGTTACAAAGGACAGGGGGCGGCCCAGTACTTC
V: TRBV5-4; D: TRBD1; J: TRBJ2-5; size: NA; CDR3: CASSLGGTEKETQYF; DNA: TGTGCCAGCAGCTTGGGTGGGACAGAAAAAGAGACCCAGTACTTC
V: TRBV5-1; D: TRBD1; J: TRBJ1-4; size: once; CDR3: CASSPTGLNEKLFF; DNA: TGCGCCAGCAGCCCGACAGGGCTCAATGAAAAACTGTTTTTT
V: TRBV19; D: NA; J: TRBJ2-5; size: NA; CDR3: CASSPQNPGRREETQYF; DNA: TGTGCCAGTAGTCCTCAGAACCCAGGACGGAGGGAGGAGACCCAGTACTTC
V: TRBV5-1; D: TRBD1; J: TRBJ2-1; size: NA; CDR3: CASSLGTGLSEQFF; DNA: TGCGCCAGCAGCTTGGGGACAGGCCTCTCTGAGCAGTTCTTC
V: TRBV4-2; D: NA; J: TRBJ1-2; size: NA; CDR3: CASSQDGAYGYTF; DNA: TGTGCCAGCAGCCAAGATGGAGCCTATGGCTACACCTTC
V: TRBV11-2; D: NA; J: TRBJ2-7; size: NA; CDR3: CASSLAGGDTSRYEQYF; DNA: TGTGCCAGCAGCTTAGCTGGGGGGGACACATCCCGCTACGAGCAGTACTTC
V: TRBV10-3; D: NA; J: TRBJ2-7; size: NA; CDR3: CAISDPGGQGSSYEQYF; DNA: TGTGCCATCAGTGACCCGGGTGGGCAGGGGAGCTCCTACGAGCAGTACTTC
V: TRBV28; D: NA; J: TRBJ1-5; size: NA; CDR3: CASNEGSQPQHF; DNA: TGTGCCAGCAACGAGGGCAGCCAGCCCCAGCATTTT
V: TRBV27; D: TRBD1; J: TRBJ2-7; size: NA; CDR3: CASSTGVSSYEQYF; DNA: TGTGCCAGCAGTACAGGGGTAAGCTCCTACGAGCAGTACTTC
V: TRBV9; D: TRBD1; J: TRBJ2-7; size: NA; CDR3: CASSEGTVEGYEQYF; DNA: TGTGCCAGCAGCGAGGGGACAGTTGAGGGCTACGAGCAGTACTTC
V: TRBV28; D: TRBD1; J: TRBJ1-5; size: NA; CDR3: CASIVTGNSNQPQHF; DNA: TGTGCCAGCATTGTGACAGGGAATAGCAATCAGCCCCAGCATTTT
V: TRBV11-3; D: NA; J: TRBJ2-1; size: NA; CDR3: CASSFKRQGGYNEQFF; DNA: TGTGCCAGCAGCTTCAAACGACAGGGAGGATACAATGAGCAGTTCTTC
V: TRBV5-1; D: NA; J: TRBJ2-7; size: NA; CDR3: CASSLAPGSTYEQYF; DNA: TGCGCCAGCAGCTTGGCCCCGGGGTCAACCTACGAGCAGTACTTC
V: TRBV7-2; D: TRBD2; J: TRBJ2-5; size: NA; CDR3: CASSLAGGDDQYF; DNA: TGTGCCAGCAGCTTAGCGGGGGGGGATGACCAGTACTTC
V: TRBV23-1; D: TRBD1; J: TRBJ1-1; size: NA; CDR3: CASSYSGQGTEAFF; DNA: TGCGCCAGCAGTTACTCGGGACAGGGCACTGAAGCTTTCTTT
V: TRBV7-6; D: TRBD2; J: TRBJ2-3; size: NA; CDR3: CASSPVAGGNTDTQYF; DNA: TGTGCCAGCAGCCCAGTAGCGGGGGGGAACACAGATACGCAGTATTTT
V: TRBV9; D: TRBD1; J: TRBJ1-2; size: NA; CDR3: CASSPVGQGGGWYGYTF; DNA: TGTGCCAGCAGCCCTGTTGGACAGGGGGGCGGTTGGTATGGCTACACCTTC
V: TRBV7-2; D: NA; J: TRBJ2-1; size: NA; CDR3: CASSLVSNEQFF; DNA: TGTGCCAGCAGCTTAGTCTCCAATGAGCAGTTCTTC
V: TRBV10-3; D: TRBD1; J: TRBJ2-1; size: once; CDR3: CAISGPGGDYNEQFF; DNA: TGTGCCATCAGTGGACCAGGGGGCGACTACAATGAGCAGTTCTTC
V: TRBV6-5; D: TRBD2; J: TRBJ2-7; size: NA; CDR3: CASSWGLAVEQYF; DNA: TGTGCCAGCAGTTGGGGACTAGCTGTCGAGCAGTACTTC
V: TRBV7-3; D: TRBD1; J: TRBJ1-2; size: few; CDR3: CASSQGQGVGYTF; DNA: TGTGCCAGCAGCCAAGGACAGGGGGTTGGCTACACCTTC
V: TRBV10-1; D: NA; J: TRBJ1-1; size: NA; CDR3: CARYHGAETEAFF; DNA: TGCGCCAGGTACCATGGGGCAGAGACTGAAGCTTTCTTT
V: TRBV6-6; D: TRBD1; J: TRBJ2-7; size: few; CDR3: CASSYSQGADEQYF; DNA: TGTGCCAGCAGTTACTCGCAGGGGGCGGATGAGCAGTACTTC
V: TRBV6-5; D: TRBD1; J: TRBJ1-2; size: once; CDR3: CASSNDRGYGYTF; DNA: TGTGCCAGCAGCAATGACAGGGGGTATGGCTACACCTTC
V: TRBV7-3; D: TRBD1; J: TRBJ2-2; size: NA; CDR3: CASSSTGGLVSGELFF; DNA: TGTGCCAGCAGCTCAACAGGGGGCTTAGTTTCCGGGGAGCTGTTTTTT
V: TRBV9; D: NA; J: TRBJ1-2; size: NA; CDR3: CASSVATTGGQGGGYTF; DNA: TGTGCCAGCAGCGTAGCTACGACGGGTGGGCAGGGTGGAGGCTACACCTTC
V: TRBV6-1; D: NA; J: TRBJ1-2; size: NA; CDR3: CASSEAWGAGYGYTF; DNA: TGTGCCAGCAGTGAAGCATGGGGAGCGGGCTATGGCTACACCTTC
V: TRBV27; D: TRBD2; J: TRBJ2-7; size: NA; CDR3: CASSLAGATYEQYF; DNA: TGTGCCAGCAGTCTAGCGGGGGCAACCTACGAGCAGTACTTC
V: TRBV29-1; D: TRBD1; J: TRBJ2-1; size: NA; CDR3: CSGSGTGILEQFF; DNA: TGCAGCGGATCCGGGACAGGGATTCTTGAGCAGTTCTTC
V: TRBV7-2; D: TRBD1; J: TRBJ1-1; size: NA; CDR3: CASSQGQGARSRNTEAFF; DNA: TGTGCCAGCAGCCAGGGACAGGGGGCCCGCTCGAGGAACACTGAAGCTTTCTTT
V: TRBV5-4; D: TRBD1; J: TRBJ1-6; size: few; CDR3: CASSLAGQGSPLHF; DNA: TGTGCCAGCAGCTTGGCGGGACAGGGCTCACCCCTCCACTTT
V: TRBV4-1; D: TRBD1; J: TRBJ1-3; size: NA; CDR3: CASSWSTGEIGNTIYF; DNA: TGCGCCAGCAGCTGGTCGACAGGGGAAATTGGAAACACCATATATTTT
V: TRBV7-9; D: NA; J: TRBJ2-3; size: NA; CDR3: CASSAPRTSRYTDTQYF; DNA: TGTGCCAGCAGCGCCCCTCGTACTAGCCGATACACAGATACGCAGTATTTT
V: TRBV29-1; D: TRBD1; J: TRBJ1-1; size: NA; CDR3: CSVTARDRPTEAFF; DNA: TGCAGCGTTACGGCACGGGACAGACCCACTGAAGCTTTCTTT
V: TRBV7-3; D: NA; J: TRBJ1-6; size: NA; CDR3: CASSLNRDNSPLHF; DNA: TGTGCCAGCAGCTTAAACAGGGATAATTCACCCCTCCACTTT
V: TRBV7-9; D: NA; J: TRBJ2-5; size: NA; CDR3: CASSSSAGPGQETQYF; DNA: TGTGCCAGCAGCTCCTCCGCAGGGCCGGGCCAAGAGACCCAGTACTTC
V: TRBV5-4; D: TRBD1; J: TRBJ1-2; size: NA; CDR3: CASSLGTGIMGLYGYTF; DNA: TGTGCCAGCAGCTTGGGGACAGGGATTATGGGTCTCTATGGCTACACCTTC
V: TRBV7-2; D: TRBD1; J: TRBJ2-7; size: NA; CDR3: CASRPGQVTSYEQYF; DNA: TGTGCCAGCAGGCCGGGACAGGTGACCTCCTACGAGCAGTACTTC
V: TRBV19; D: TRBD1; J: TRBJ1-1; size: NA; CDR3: CASSIKTGGSEAFF; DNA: TGTGCCAGTAGTATTAAAACAGGGGGTTCTGAAGCTTTCTTT
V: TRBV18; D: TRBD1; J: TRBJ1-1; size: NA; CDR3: CASSPRDSTMYAFF; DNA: TGTGCCAGCTCACCGCGGGACAGCACGATGTACGCTTTCTTT
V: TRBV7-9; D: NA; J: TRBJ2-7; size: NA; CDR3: CASVPTGGRYEQYF; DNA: TGTGCCAGCGTGCCGACGGGGGGCCGTTACGAGCAGTACTTC
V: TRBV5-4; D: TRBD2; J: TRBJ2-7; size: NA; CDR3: CASSLGIAGSYSYEQYF; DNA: TGTGCCAGCAGCTTAGGAATAGCGGGGTCCTACTCCTACGAGCAGTACTTC
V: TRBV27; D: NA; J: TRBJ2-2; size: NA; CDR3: CASRRQANTGELFF; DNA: TGTGCCAGCCGTCGACAAGCTAACACCGGGGAGCTGTTTTTT
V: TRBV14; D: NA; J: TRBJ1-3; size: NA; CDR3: CASSPAGGNTIYF; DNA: TGTGCCAGCAGCCCGGCAGGCGGAAACACCATATATTTT
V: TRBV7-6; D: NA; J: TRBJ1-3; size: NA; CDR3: CASSLTGSSSGNTIYF; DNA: TGTGCCAGCAGCTTAACAGGGAGTAGCTCTGGAAACACCATATATTTT
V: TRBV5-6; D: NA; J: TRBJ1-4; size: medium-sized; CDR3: CASSLLQQAGEKLFF; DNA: TGTGCCAGCAGCTTGTTGCAACAAGCGGGGGAAAAACTGTTTTTT
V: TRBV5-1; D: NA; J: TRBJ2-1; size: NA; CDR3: CASSSQYNEQFF; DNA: TGCGCCAGCAGCTCCCAGTACAATGAGCAGTTCTTC
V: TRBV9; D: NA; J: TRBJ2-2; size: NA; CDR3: CASSVVRDTGELFF; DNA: TGTGCCAGCAGCGTAGTCAGGGACACCGGGGAGCTGTTTTTT